The rows below give T cell receptor beta chains drawn from one sample of a study of cytomegalovirus exposure and HLA in healthy donors. Assay: immunoSEQ multiplex PCR; the TCRdb copy retains only in-frame clones and omits some. The table has under 90,000 clones, about 80% seen once. The sequenced material came from PBMCs. Source of these receptors: a woman aged 40 to 55 in good health and CMV-seronegative. CDR3s include the opening cysteine and the closing phenylalanine or tryptophan. Each record gives: clone size, D gene, J gene, V gene, CDR3 DNA, CDR3 protein. D genes are given only for firm matches. Only some rows state a clone size, as once, few, many or a class for expanded clones.

few | TRBD1 | TRBJ2-7 | TRBV29-1 | TGCAGCGTTGAAGACCCATACAGGGGGAACGAGCAGTACTTC | CSVEDPYRGNEQYF
NA | TRBD1 | TRBJ1-5 | TRBV28 | TGTGCCAGCAGCCGAAGGGGGCTAAGTCATCAGCCCCAGCATTTT | CASSRRGLSHQPQHF
NA | NA | TRBJ2-7 | TRBV28 | TGTGCCAGCAGTCCCCCGGGGTACGAGCAGTACTTC | CASSPPGYEQYF
NA | TRBD2 | TRBJ2-3 | TRBV2 | TGTGCCAGCAGTGCGACTAGCGGGAGGGGCACAGATACGCAGTATTTT | CASSATSGRGTDTQYF
NA | NA | TRBJ2-1 | TRBV5-4 | TGTGCCAGCAAGCAGGGTGCGGGGTACAATGAGCAGTTCTTC | CASKQGAGYNEQFF
NA | NA | TRBJ2-6 | TRBV5-6 | TGTGCCAGCAGCCGGGGGTGGAAATCTGGGGCCAACGTCCTGACTTTC | CASSRGWKSGANVLTF
few | NA | TRBJ1-1 | TRBV7-9 | TGTGCCAGCAGCTCCTACACTGAAGCTTTCTTT | CASSSYTEAFF
NA | TRBD2 | TRBJ2-3 | TRBV2 | TGTGCCAGCAGCCCCGAGTGGGAGGGAGATACGCAGTATTTT | CASSPEWEGDTQYF
NA | NA | TRBJ1-1 | TRBV13 | TGTGCCAGCAGCCAAAGGCGGGGATATAACACTGAAGCTTTCTTT | CASSQRRGYNTEAFF
NA | NA | TRBJ2-5 | TRBV5-1 | TGCGCCAGCAGCTTGAGGGGGTCCCATGAGACCCAGTACTTC | CASSLRGSHETQYF
NA | NA | TRBJ2-1 | TRBV10-3 | TGTGCCATCAGTGACAGTACCTCCTACAATGAGCAGTTCTTC | CAISDSTSYNEQFF
NA | NA | TRBJ2-2 | TRBV19 | TGTGCCAGTAGGAGGCCCGGGAGTGGTCGGACCGGGGAGCTGTTTTTT | CASRRPGSGRTGELFF
NA | TRBD1 | TRBJ2-7 | TRBV5-3 | TGTGCCAGAAGCCTTTCTACCTTAACCGGGGACAGGGACGGCTACGAGCAGTACTTC | CARSLSTLTGDRDGYEQYF
NA | TRBD1 | TRBJ1-1 | TRBV7-7 | TGTGCTAGCAGCCTAGGGACAGACACTGAAGCTTTCTTT | CASSLGTDTEAFF
NA | NA | TRBJ2-7 | TRBV7-9 | TGTGCCAGCAGCTTACTGACAAACCCCTACGAGCAGTACTTC | CASSLLTNPYEQYF
NA | TRBD2 | TRBJ2-2 | TRBV5-1 | TGCGCCAGCAGCAAGGGACTAGCGGGATCGAACACCGGGGAGCTGTTTTTT | CASSKGLAGSNTGELFF
NA | TRBD2 | TRBJ2-6 | TRBV7-2 | TGTGCCAGCAGCTTGACGGGAGGTTTGTCTGGGGCCAACGTCCTGACTTTC | CASSLTGGLSGANVLTF
NA | TRBD1 | TRBJ1-3 | TRBV9 | TGTGCCAGCAGCGTGGGGGACAGATCTCCGGTGTATTTT | CASSVGDRSPVYF
NA | TRBD1 | TRBJ2-6 | TRBV9 | TGTGCCAGCAGCCCAGGACAGGGAATCCTCTCTGGGGCCAACGTCCTGACTTTC | CASSPGQGILSGANVLTF
NA | TRBD1 | TRBJ1-2 | TRBV5-4 | TGTGCCAGCAGCGTCACAGGGGTGGGGACCTCATATGGCTACACCTTC | CASSVTGVGTSYGYTF
NA | TRBD2 | TRBJ2-2 | TRBV7-3 | TGTGCCAGCACCACGGCTGGGGGGGTCAAGGAGCTGTTTTTT | CASTTAGGVKELFF
NA | TRBD1 | TRBJ1-5 | TRBV18 | TGTGCCAGCTCCACAGGGGGCGGGAATCAGCCCCAGCATTTT | CASSTGGGNQPQHF
NA | NA | TRBJ2-3 | TRBV11-3 | TGTGCCAGCAGCTTAGGACGGATGGCCTCCGAGGGCACAGATACGCAGTATTTT | CASSLGRMASEGTDTQYF
NA | NA | TRBJ1-2 | TRBV2 | TGTGCCAGCAGTGGGCAGGAATATGGCTACACCTTC | CASSGQEYGYTF
NA | TRBD1 | TRBJ1-2 | TRBV6-1 | TGTGCCAGCAGTGGACGATTGACAGGGACGAACTATGGCTACACCTTC | CASSGRLTGTNYGYTF
NA | NA | TRBJ2-2 | TRBV10-3 | TGTGCCATCAGTGAGTCGGGGGAGGTGGGAGAGCTGTTTTTT | CAISESGEVGELFF
NA | TRBD1 | TRBJ2-1 | TRBV27 | TGTGCCAGCAGTCCCGGGACAGCGCCGTACAATGAGCAGTTCTTC | CASSPGTAPYNEQFF